The clone carrying this TCR beta chain came up a few times. Its target is not known. Compared with germline, one end of the junction differs, possibly owing to a read error. Germline V gene data show CDR1 as DFQATT and CDR2 as SNEGSKA (reference sequence). The CDR3 length is 11 residues. The data originate from a study of breast tumors, draining lymph nodes, adjacent tissues. Points from the study as a whole: Tumor TCR diversity was below lymph nodes but above nontumor tissue. Tumor and nontumor repertoires were significantly more similar in luminal-like than in basal-like breast cancer.

TCRdb analysed the multiplex PCR reads with MiXCR anew, one entry per CDR3 protein. The data hold about 12,000 distinct CDR3 sequences, with approximately 46% observed a single time. The V and J genes are TRBV20-1 and TRBJ2-3; perhaps TRBD2 as D (5 bases). The source of this sequence is a female donor with breast cancer. Some clones in this sample may be carry-over from other donors' samples. The sequenced material came from tumor-adjacent breast tissue. The CDR3 spells CSARERDMQSF. CDR3 DNA: TGCAGTGCTAGAGAGAGGGATATGCAGTCTTTT.